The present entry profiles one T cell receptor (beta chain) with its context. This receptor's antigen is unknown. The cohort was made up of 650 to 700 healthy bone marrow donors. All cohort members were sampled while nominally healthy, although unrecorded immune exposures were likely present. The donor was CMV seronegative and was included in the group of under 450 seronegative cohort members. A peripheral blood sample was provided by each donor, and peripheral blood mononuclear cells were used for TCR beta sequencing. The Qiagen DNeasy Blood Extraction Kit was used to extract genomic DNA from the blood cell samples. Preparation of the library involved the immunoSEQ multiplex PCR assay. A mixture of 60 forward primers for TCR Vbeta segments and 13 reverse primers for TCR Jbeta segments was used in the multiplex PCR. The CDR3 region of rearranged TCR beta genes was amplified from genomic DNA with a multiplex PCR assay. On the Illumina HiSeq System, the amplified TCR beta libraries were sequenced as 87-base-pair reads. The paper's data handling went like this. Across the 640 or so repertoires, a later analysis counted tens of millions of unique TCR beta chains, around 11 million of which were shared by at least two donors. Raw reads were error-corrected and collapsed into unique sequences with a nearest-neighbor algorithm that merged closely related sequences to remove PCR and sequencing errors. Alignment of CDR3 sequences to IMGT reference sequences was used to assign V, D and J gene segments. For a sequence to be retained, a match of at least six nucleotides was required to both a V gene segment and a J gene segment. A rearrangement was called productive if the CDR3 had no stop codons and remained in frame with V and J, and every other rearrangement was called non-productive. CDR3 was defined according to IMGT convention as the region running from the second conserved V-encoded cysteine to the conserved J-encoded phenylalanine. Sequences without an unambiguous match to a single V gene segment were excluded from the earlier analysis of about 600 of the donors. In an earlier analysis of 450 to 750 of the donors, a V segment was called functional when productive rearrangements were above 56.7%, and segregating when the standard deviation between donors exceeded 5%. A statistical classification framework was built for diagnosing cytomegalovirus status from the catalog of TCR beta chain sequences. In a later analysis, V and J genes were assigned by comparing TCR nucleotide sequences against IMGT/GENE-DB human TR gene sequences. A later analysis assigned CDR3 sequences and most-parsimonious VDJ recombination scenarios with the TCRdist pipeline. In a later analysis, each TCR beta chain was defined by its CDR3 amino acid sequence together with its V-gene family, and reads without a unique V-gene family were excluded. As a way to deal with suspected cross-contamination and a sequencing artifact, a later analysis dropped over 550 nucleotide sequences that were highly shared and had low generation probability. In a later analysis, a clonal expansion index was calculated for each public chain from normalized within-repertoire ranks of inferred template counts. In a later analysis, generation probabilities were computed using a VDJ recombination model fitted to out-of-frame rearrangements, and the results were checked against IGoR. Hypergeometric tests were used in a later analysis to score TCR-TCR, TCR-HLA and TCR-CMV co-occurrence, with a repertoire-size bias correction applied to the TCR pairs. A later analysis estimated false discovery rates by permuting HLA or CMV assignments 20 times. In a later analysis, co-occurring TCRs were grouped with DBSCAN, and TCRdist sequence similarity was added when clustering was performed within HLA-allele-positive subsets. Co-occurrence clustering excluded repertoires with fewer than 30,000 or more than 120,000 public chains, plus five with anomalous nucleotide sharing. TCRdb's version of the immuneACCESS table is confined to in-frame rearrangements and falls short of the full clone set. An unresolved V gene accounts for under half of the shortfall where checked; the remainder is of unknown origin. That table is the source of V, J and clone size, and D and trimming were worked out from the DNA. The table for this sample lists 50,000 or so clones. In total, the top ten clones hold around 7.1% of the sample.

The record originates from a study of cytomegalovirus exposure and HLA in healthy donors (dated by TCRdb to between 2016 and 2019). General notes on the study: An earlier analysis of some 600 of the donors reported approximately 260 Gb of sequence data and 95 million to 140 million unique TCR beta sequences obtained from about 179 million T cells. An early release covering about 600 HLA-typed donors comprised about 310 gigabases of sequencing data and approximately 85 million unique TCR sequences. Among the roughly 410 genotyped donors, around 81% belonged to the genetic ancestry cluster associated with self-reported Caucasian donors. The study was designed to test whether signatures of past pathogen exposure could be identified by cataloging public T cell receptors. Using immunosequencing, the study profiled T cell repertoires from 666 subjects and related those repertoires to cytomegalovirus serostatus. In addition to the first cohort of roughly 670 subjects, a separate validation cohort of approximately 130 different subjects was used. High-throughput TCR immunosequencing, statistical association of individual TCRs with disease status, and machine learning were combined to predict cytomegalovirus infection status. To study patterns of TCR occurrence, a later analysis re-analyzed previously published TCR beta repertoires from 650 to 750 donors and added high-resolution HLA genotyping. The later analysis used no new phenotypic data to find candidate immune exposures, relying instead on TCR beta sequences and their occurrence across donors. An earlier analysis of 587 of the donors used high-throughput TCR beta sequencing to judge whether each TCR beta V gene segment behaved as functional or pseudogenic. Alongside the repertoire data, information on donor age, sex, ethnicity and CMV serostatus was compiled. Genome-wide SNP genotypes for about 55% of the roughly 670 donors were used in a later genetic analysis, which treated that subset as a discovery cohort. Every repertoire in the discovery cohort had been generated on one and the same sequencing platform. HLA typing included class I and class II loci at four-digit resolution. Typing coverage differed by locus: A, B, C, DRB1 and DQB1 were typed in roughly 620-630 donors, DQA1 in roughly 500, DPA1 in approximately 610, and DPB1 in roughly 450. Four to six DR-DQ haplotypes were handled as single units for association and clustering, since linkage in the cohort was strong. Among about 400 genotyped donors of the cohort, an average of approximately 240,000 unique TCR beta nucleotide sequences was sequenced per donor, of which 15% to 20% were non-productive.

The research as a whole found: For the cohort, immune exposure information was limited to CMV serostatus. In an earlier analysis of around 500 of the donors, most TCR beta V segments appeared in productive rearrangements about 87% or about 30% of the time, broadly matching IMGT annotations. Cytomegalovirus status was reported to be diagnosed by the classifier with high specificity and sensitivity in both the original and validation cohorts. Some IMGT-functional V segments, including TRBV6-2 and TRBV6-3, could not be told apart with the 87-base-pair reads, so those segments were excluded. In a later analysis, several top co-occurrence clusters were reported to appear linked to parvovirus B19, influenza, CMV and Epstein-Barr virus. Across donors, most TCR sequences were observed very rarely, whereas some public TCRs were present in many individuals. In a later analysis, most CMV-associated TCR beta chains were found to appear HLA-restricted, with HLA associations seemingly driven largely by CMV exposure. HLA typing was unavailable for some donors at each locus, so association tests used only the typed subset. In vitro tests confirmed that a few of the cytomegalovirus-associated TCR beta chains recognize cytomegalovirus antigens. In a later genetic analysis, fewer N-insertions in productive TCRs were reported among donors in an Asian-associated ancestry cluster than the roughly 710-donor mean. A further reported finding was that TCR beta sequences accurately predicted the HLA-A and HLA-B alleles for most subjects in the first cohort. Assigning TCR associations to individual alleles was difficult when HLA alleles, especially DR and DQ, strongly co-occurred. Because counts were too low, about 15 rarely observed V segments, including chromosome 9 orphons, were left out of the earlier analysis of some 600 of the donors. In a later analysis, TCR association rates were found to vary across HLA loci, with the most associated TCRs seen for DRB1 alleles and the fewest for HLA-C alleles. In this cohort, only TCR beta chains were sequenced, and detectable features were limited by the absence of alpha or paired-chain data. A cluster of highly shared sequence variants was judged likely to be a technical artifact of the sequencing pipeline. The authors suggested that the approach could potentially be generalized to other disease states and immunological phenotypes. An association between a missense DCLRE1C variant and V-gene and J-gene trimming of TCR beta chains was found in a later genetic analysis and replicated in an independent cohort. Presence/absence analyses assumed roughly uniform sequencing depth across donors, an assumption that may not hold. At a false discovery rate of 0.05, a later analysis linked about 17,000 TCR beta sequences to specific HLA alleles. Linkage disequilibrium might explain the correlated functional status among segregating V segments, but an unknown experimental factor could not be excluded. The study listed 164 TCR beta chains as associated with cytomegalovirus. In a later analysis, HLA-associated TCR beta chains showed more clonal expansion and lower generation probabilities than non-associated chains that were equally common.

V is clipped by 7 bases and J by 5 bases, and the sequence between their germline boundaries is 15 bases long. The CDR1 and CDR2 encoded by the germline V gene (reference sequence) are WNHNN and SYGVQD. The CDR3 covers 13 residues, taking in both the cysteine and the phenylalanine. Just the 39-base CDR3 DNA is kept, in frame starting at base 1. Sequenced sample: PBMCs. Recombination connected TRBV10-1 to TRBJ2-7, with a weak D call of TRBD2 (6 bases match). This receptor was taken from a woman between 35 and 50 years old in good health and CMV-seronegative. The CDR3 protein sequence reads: CASTPGVTHEQYF. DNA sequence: TGCGCCAGCACCCCGGGGGTCACCCACGAGCAGTACTTC.